The 24 T cell receptor beta chains given below trace back to one sample, sequenced in a study of beta chain features in type 1 diabetes. TCRB transcripts that were expressed got sequenced, as all of the isolated RNA had been reverse transcribed. Sequenced by immunoSEQ multiplex PCR; TCRdb stores in-frame clones only, minus some. This table holds roughly 38,000 clones, around 63% found once. Study-wide results and caveats: For Type 1 diabetes patients, all four CD4+ subsets carried TCRB CDR3s that were moderately but significantly shorter.

Their antigens remain unidentified. Sequencing input: Tregs from blood. These receptors were obtained from a man aged 30 to 39 with type 1 diabetes. Some clones in this sample may be carry-over from other donors' samples.

The chain carries TRBV7-2 and TRBJ2-3, with 9 nucleotides matching TRBD2. The length of the CDR3 is 15 residues. The V gene's germline CDR1 is SGHTA and CDR2 FQGNSA. J lost 13 bases, V lost 3 bases, and 14 bases had no gene match. CDR3 amino acids: CASSFGPLKRGDKYF. The DNA for the CDR3 is TGTGCCAGCAGCTTCGGACCCCTTAAGCGGGGGGACAAGTATTTT.

The gene calls are TRBV9 and TRBJ2-3, with 9 positions matching TRBD1. The CDR3 consists of 16 residues. Germline CDR1 SGDLS, CDR2 YYNGEE. V trimming: 2 bases; J trimming: 6 bases; junction bases outside the gene matches: 10. This CDR3 reads CASSVLQGALGDTQYF. The CDR3 nucleotides read TGTGCCAGCAGCGTTCTACAGGGGGCTTTAGGTGATACGCAGTATTTT.

The chain combines TRBV2 with TRBJ2-3; 8 bases match TRBD1. Per germline, CDR1 SNHLY and CDR2 FYNNEI. The junction had 7 bases not matched to a gene; V was cut back by 4 bases and J by 1 base. This CDR3 is 16 amino acids long. This CDR3 reads CASSAQGVVGTDTQYF. In nucleotides, the CDR3 is TGTGCCAGCAGTGCACAGGGGGTAGTTGGCACAGATACGCAGTATTTT.

This clone was seen only a few times. The V and J genes are TRBV29-1 and TRBJ2-1; a possible D gene is TRBD2 (6 bases). There are 14 residues in the CDR3. The V gene lost 7 bases and the J gene lost 9 bases, with 22 bases spanning the gap. The V gene's germline CDR1 is SQVTM and CDR2 ANQGSEA. CDR3 sequence reads: CSGRRAPKEGEQFF. Here the CDR3 DNA reads TGCAGCGGGCGAAGGGCCCCCAAGGAGGGTGAGCAGTTCTTC.

The V gene is TRBV5-1, the J gene TRBJ2-2; TRBD1 might be the D (5 bases). CDR1 and CDR2 (germline): SGHRS, YFSETQ. This CDR3 region has 15 residues. Between the trimmed V and J ends, which lost 4 bases and 2 bases, there was a span of 12 bases. Here the CDR3 reads CASSPTVSNTGELFF. CDR3 nucleotides: TGCGCCAGCAGCCCGACAGTATCAAACACCGGGGAGCTGTTTTTT.

The V gene is TRBV29-1, the J gene TRBJ1-2, with 8 positions matching TRBD1. There are 15 residues in the CDR3. J lost 3 bases, V lost 6 bases, and 12 bases had no gene match. Germline V gene data show CDR1 as SQVTM and CDR2 as ANQGSEA. CDR3 loop: CSVSGTGPSHYGYTF. Here the CDR3 DNA reads TGCAGCGTATCCGGGACAGGCCCGAGCCACTATGGCTACACCTTC. Filled out from reference TRBV29-1 and TRBJ1-2, the complete variable domain reads SAVISQKPSRDICQRGTSLTIQCQVDSQVTMMFWYRQQPGQSLTLIATANQGSEATYESGFVIDKFPISRPNLTFSTLTVSNMSPEDSSIYLCSVSGTGPSHYGYTFGSGTRLTVV.

This clone was recorded a few times. The rearrangement uses TRBV2 and TRBJ2-3; TRBD2 matches 12 bases. Germline CDR1 and CDR2: SNHLY and FYNNEI. The V gene end was trimmed by 10 bases and the J gene end by 2 bases; junction bases not matched to a gene: 22. There are 20 residues in the CDR3. The CDR3 sequence is CAIHAPLFTTSGGTTDTQYF. CDR3 nucleotides: TGTGCCATCCATGCACCCCTCTTTACAACTAGCGGGGGGACCACAGATACGCAGTATTTT.

The rearrangement links TRBV6-6 to TRBJ1-5, with 9 positions matching TRBD1. Germline trimming cut 2 bases from V and 6 bases from J; bases unmatched to any gene: 5. Germline V gene data show CDR1 as MNHNY and CDR2 as SVGAGI (reference sequence). The CDR3 covers 15 residues. In DNA form, the CDR3 reads TGTGCCAGCAGTTACGCGACAGGGGGTTTTCAGCCCCAGCATTTT. Encoded protein: CASSYATGGFQPQHF.

A few counts support this clone. V gene TRBV28 combines with J gene TRBJ2-2, with D unclear. Trimming shortened V by 5 bases and J by 3 bases, and 7 bases separated the two germline ends. Germline CDR1 reads MDHEN; CDR2 reads SYDVKM. There are 13 residues in the CDR3. The CDR3 spells CASSPTDTGELFF. The CDR3 DNA follows: TGTGCCAGCAGTCCTACAGACACCGGGGAGCTGTTTTTT.

The chain joins TRBV9 to TRBJ2-5, with TRBD2 matching over 8 bases. V lost 0 bases and J lost 3; bases outside the gene matches: 4. The CDR3 runs to 15 residues. CDR1 SGDLS and CDR2 YYNGEE come from the germline V gene. The CDR3 loop is CASSVGTSGEETQYF. The CDR3 nucleotides are TGTGCCAGCAGCGTAGGTACTAGCGGTGAAGAGACCCAGTACTTC.

V and J are TRBV13 and TRBJ1-5; possibly TRBD1 for D (6 bases). This CDR3 is built from 14 residues. V was clipped by 5 bases and J by 3 bases, with 11 bases between them. CDR1 and CDR2 from the germline V gene are PRHDT and FYEKMQ (reference sequence). As DNA, the CDR3 is TGTGCCAGCAGCCTGGGGGGGGCCAATCAGCCCCAGCATTTT. It codes for CASSLGGANQPQHF.

This chain links TRBV30 with TRBJ2-6, with 8 bases fitting TRBD1. The V gene end was trimmed by 0 bases and the J gene end by 1 base; junction bases not matched to a gene: 5. Per the germline V gene, CDR1 is GTSNPN and CDR2 is SVGIG (reference sequence). The CDR3 sequence is 17 residues long. The DNA of the CDR3 is TGTGCCTGGAGTGTGGACAGGGTTAGGTCTGGGGCCAACGTCCTGACTTTC. This encodes CAWSVDRVRSGANVLTF.

This clone was seen only a few times. The V and J genes are TRBV10-3 and TRBJ1-1, with 11 bases identical to TRBD1. Germline trimming cut 9 bases from V and 3 bases from J; bases unmatched to any gene: 6. The V gene's germline CDR1 is ENHRY and CDR2 SYGVKD. This CDR3 has 14 amino acids. The CDR3 spells CAITPGQGDTEAFF. The CDR3 coding sequence is TGTGCCATTACCCCGGGACAGGGGGACACTGAAGCTTTCTTT.

The chain uses TRBV30 and TRBJ2-7; TRBD1 is a possible D gene (5 bases). V lost 2 bases and J 0 bases, leaving 11 bases between the germline ends. The germline V gene has CDR1 GTSNPN and CDR2 SVGIG (reference sequence). The CDR3 sequence is 14 residues long. The CDR3 sequence is CAWSLGQGSYEQYF. The CDR3 DNA reads as TGTGCCTGGAGTTTGGGGCAGGGCTCCTACGAGCAGTACTTC.

The gene calls are TRBV6-5 and TRBJ2-1; possible D gene TRBD2, 6 bases. The germline V gene encodes CDR1 MNHEY and CDR2 SVGAGI. CDR3 length: 15 amino acids. V shed 6 bases and J shed 4 bases, with 16 bases lying between them. In DNA, the CDR3 is TGTGCCAGCAGACCCCCGGGTAGCGGATACAATGAGCAGTTCTTC. It encodes CASRPPGSGYNEQFF.

This clone was found a few times. This sequence joins TRBV29-1 and TRBJ2-2; 8 bases are shared with TRBD2. This CDR3 has 14 amino acids. Germline V CDR1 and CDR2: SQVTM, ANQGSEA. Trimming removed 4 bases from V and 5 bases from J; junction bases left unmatched: 6. Written as DNA, the CDR3 is TGCAGCGTTGCCCGGGGGGGGAGGACCGGGGAGCTGTTTTTT. It specifies CSVARGGRTGELFF.

V usage is TRBV29-1 and J usage is TRBJ2-2, with 7 bases lining up with TRBD2. The CDR3 covers 14 residues. The J segment lost 0 bases and the V segment lost 6 bases, leaving 4 bases of the junction unmatched. Germline assignment: CDR1 SQVTM and CDR2 ANQGSEA. The CDR3 is CSVLGTTNTGELFF. DNA of the CDR3: TGCAGCGTCCTCGGGACTACGAACACCGGGGAGCTGTTTTTT.

This clone was counted a few times. The V and J genes are TRBV7-2 and TRBJ1-1; a weak D match, TRBD1 (5 bases). From germline, CDR1 is SGHTA and CDR2 FQGNSA. The CDR3 sequence is 15 residues long. V was shortened by 2 bases and J by 3 bases, with 13 bases between the two germline ends. Here the CDR3 DNA reads TGTGCCAGCAGCTTATGGGGGGGAGGGGACACTGAAGCTTTCTTT. Translated, it gives CASSLWGGGDTEAFF.

In its sample, this clone was seen a few times. The J gene is TRBJ1-2, the V gene TRBV5-6; perhaps TRBD1 as D (6 bases). V was cut by 1 base and J by 8 bases, with 15 bases left in between. CDR1 is SGHDT and CDR2 is YYEEEE in the germline V gene. CDR3 length: 14 amino acids. The CDR3 DNA reads as TGTGCCAGCAGCTTGAGTTGGGGGCTTGGAGGCTACACCTTC. Residues: CASSLSWGLGGYTF.

The J gene is TRBJ1-2, the V gene TRBV5-4; 8 positions match TRBD1. J lost 8 bases, V lost 2 bases, and 8 bases had no gene match. Germline V gene data show CDR1 as SGHNT and CDR2 as YYREEE (reference sequence). CDR3 length: 14 amino acids. The chain's CDR3 is CASSFLRTGQGYTF. Here the CDR3 DNA reads TGTGCCAGCAGCTTTCTCCGGACAGGGCAAGGCTACACCTTC.

The V call is TRBV6-1, the J call TRBJ1-6; tentative D call: TRBD1 (6 bases). V lost 10 bases and J lost 3, with 13 bases in between. The CDR3 length is 14 residues. CDR1 is MNHNS, CDR2 SASEGT, per germline. The CDR3 here is CATPGDGYNSPLHF. The CDR3 bases are TGTGCCACCCCAGGGGATGGCTATAATTCACCCCTCCACTTT.

The chain uses TRBV4-3 and TRBJ2-3; 8 bases are shared with TRBD2. CDR3 length equals 17 residues. The V and J ends lost 4 bases and 6 bases, in that order; junction bases with no gene match: 15. Per germline, CDR1 LGHNA and CDR2 YSLEER. DNA of the CDR3: TGCGCCAGCAGCCGTCTAGAGAGCGGGGGCCCTGGGGATACGCAGTATTTT. Translating gives CASSRLESGGPGDTQYF.

This clone was counted once. The gene calls are TRBV5-1 and TRBJ2-7; D gene uncertain. The CDR3 covers 13 residues. Per germline, CDR1 SGHRS and CDR2 YFSETQ. V was trimmed by 0 bases and J by 3 bases, leaving 7 bases between them. In DNA, the CDR3 is TGCGCCAGCAGCTTGGGGCAACACTACGAGCAGTACTTC. As protein: CASSLGQHYEQYF.

This clone was seen more than once but under ten times. The V call is TRBV5-4, the J call TRBJ2-2; D is undetermined. The germline gives CDR1 SGHNT, CDR2 YYREEE (reference sequence). Trimming left V 1 base short and J 2 bases short, with 12 bases between. This CDR3 is built from 16 residues. The CDR3 DNA is TGTGCCAGCAGCTTGTTCATGGCACTAAACACCGGGGAGCTGTTTTTT. Encoded protein: CASSLFMALNTGELFF. The full variable domain, with the rest looked up from reference TRBV5-4 and TRBJ2-2, is ETGVTQSPTHLIKTRGQQVTLRCSSQSGHNTVSWYQQALGQGPQFIFQYYREEENGRGNFPPRFSGLQFPNYSSELNVNALELDDSALYLCASSLFMALNTGELFFGEGSRLTVL.